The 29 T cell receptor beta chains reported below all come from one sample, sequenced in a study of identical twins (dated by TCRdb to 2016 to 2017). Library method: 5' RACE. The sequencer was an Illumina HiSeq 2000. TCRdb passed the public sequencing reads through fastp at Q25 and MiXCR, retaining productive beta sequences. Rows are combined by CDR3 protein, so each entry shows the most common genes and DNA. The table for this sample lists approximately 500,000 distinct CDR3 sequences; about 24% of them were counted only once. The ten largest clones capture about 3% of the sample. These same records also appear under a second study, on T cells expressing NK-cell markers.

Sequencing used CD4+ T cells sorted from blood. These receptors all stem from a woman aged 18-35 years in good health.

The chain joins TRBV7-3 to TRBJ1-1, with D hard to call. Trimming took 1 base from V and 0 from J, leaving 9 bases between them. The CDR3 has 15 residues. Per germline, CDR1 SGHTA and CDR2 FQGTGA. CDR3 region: CASSLKGGLNTEAFF. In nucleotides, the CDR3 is TGTGCCAGCAGCTTAAAAGGCGGCCTGAACACTGAAGCTTTCTTT.

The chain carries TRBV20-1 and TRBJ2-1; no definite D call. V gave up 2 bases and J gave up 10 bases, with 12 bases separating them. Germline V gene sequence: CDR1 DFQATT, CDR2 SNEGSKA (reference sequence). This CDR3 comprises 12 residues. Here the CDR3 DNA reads TGCAGTGCTAGAATAGTCATGGGCGAGCAGTTCTTC. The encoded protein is CSARIVMGEQFF.

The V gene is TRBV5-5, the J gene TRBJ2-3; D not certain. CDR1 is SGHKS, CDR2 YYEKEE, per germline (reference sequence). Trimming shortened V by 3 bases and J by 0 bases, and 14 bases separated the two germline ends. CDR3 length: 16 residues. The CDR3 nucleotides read TGTGCCAGCAGCTATTCCATAGGGATTAGCACAGATACGCAGTATTTT. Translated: CASSYSIGISTDTQYF.

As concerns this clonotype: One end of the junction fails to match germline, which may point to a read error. DNA of the CDR3: TGTGCCAGCAGTTTTCTTAATTTGCATTTT. Translated: CASSFLNLHF. The chain uses TRBV12-3 or TRBV12-4 and TRBJ2-3; D is unresolved. The CDR3 covers 10 residues.

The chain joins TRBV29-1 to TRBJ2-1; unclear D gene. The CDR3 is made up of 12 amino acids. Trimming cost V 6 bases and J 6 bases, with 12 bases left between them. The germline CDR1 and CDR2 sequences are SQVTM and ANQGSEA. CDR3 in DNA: TGCAGCGTATTCCCCGCCACCAATGAGCAGTTCTTC. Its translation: CSVFPATNEQFF.

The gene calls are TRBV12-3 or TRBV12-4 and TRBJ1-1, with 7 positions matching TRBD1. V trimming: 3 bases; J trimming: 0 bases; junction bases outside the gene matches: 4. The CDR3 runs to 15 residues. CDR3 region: CASSLVTGVNTEAFF. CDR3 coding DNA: TGTGCCAGCAGTTTGGTTACAGGGGTGAACACTGAAGCTTTCTTT.

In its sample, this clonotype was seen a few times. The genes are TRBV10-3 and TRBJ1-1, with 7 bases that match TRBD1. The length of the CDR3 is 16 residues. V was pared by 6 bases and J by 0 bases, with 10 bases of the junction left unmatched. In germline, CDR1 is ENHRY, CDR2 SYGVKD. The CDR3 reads CAISPPVQGLNTEAFF. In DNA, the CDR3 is TGTGCCATCAGCCCCCCCGTACAGGGGCTGAACACTGAAGCTTTCTTT.

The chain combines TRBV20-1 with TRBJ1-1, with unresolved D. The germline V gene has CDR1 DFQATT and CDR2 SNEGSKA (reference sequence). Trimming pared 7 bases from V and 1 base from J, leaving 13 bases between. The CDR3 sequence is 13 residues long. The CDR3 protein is CSGFSGQNTEAFF. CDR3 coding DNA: TGCAGTGGGTTCAGTGGTCAGAACACTGAAGCTTTCTTT.

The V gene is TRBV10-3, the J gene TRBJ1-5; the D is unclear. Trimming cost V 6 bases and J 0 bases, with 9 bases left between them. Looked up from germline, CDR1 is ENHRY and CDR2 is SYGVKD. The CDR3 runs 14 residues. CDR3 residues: CAISGTSSNQPQHF. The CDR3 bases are TGTGCCATCAGCGGCACGAGTAGCAATCAGCCCCAGCATTTT.

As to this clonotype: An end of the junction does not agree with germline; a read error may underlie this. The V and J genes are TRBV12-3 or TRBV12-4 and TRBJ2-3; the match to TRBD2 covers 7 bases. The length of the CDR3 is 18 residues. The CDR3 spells CACSLRVQASGETDTQYF. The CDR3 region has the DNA TGTGCCTGCAGTTTACGCGTGCAGGCTAGCGGTGAGACAGATACGCAGTATTTT.

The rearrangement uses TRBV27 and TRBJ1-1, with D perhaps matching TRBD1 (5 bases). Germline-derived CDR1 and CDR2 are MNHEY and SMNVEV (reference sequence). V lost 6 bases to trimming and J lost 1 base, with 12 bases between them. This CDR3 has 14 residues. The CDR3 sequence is CASRGVAANTEAFF. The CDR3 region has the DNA TGTGCCAGCAGAGGGGTTGCGGCGAACACTGAAGCTTTCTTT.

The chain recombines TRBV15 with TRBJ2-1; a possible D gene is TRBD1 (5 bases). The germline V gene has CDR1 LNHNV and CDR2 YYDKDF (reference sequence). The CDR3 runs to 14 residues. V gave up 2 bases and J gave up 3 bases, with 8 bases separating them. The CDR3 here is CATSRQGFYNEQFF. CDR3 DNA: TGTGCCACCAGCAGACAGGGATTCTACAATGAGCAGTTCTTC.

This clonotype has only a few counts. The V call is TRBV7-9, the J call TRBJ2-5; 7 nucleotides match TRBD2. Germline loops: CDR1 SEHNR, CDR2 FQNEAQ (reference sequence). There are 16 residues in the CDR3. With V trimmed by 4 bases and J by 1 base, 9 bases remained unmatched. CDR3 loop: CASSSRSGTTQETQYF. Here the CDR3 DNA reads TGTGCCAGCAGCTCCCGATCCGGGACTACCCAAGAGACCCAGTACTTC. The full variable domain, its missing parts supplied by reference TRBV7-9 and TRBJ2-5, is DTGVSQNPRHKITKRGQNVTFRCDPISEHNRLYWYRQTLGQGPEFLTYFQNEAQLEKSRLLSDRFSAERPKGSFSTLEIQRTEQGDSAMYLCASSSRSGTTQETQYFGPGTRLLVL.

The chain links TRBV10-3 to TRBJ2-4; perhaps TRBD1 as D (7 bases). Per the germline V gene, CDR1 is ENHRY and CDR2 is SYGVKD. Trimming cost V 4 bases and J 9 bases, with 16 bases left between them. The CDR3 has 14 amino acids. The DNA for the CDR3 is TGTGCCATCAGTGCCCACTCGGAGGGGGCCATTCAGTACTTC. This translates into CAISAHSEGAIQYF.

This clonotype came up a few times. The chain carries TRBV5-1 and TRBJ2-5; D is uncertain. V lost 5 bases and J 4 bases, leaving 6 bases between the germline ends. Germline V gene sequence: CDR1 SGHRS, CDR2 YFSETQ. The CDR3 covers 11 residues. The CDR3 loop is CASRQSETQYF. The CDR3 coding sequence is TGCGCCAGCAGACAATCAGAGACCCAGTACTTC.

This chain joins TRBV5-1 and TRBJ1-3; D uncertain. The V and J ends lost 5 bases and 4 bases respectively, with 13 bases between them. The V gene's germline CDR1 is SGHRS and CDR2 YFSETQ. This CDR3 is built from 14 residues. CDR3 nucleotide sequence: TGCGCCAGCAGTATCACGGGAGAGGGAAACACCATATATTTT. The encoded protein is CASSITGEGNTIYF.

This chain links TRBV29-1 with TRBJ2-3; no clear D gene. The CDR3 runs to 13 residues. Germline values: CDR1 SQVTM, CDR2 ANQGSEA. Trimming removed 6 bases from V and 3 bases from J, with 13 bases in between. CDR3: CSVAAGGTDTQYF. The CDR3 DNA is TGCAGCGTCGCCGCAGGTGGTACAGATACGCAGTATTTT.

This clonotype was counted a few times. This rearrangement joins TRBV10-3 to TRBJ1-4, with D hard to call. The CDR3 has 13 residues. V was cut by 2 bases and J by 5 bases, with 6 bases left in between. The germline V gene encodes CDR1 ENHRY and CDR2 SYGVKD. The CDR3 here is CAISESLNEKLFF. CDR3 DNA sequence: TGTGCCATCAGTGAGAGTTTGAATGAAAAACTGTTTTTT.

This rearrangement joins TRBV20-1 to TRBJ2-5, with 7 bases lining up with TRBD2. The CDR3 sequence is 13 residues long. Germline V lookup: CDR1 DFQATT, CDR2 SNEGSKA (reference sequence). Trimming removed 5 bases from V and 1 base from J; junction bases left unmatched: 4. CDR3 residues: CSAGGGFQETQYF. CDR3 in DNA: TGCAGTGCTGGGGGGGGGTTCCAAGAGACCCAGTACTTC.

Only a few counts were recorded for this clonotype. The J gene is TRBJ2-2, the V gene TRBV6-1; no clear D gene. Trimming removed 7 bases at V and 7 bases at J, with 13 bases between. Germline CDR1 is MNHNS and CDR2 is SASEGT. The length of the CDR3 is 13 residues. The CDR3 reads CASTKGFGGELFF. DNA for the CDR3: TGTGCCAGCACGAAGGGTTTTGGCGGGGAGCTGTTTTTT.

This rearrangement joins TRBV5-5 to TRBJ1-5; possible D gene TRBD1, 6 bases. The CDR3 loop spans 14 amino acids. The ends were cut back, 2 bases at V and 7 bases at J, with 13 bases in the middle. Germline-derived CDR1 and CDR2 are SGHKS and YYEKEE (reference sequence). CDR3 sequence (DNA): TGTGCCAGCAGCTTTGGGCAGGGGATCCAGCCCCAGCATTTT. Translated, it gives CASSFGQGIQPQHF.

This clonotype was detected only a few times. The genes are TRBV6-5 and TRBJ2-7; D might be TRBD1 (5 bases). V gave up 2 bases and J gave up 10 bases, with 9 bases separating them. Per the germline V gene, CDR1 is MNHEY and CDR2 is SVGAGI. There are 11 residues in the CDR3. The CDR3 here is CASSYGHRQYF. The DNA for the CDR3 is TGTGCCAGCAGTTACGGACATCGACAGTACTTC.

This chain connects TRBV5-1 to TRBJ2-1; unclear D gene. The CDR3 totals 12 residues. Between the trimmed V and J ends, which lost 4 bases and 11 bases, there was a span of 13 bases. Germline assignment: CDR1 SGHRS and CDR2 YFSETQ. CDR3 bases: TGCGCCAGCAGCCCCGACTTCTACCAGCAGTTCTTC. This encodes CASSPDFYQQFF.

The CDR3 protein is CSARDTGAAKNIQYF. The CDR3 DNA reads as TGCAGTGCTAGAGATACAGGGGCGGCCAAAAACATTCAGTACTTC. The chain recombines TRBV20-1 with TRBJ2-4; 7 bases align to TRBD1. Trimming removed 0 bases from V and 1 base from J; junction bases left unmatched: 3. In germline, CDR1 is DFQATT, CDR2 SNEGSKA (reference sequence). This CDR3 contains 15 residues.

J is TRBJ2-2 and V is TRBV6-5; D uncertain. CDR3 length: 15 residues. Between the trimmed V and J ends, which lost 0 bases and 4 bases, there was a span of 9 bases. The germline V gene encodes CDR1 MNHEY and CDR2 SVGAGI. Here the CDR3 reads CASSYSPGSTGELFF. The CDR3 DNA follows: TGTGCCAGCAGTTACTCGCCCGGATCCACCGGGGAGCTGTTTTTT.

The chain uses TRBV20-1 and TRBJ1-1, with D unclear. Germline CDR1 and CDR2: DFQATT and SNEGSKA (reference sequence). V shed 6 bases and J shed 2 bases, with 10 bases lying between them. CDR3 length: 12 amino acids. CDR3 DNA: TGCAGTGCCAGCTCCGACAACACTGAAGCTTTCTTT. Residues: CSASSDNTEAFF.

The CDR3 sequence: CASTLSGALQETQYF. DNA of the CDR3: TGTGCCAGCACTCTTAGCGGGGCCCTACAAGAGACCCAGTACTTC. This rearrangement joins TRBV6-1 to TRBJ2-5; 8 bases map to TRBD2. Germline V gives CDR1 MNHNS, CDR2 SASEGT. The CDR3 spans 15 residues. V gave up 7 bases and J gave up 2 bases; unmatched junction bases: 9.

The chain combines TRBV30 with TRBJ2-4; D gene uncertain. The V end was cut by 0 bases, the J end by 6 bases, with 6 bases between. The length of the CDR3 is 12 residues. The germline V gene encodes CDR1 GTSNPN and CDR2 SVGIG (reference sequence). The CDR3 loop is CAWSVGPNIQYF. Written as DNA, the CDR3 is TGTGCCTGGAGTGTAGGCCCAAACATTCAGTACTTC.

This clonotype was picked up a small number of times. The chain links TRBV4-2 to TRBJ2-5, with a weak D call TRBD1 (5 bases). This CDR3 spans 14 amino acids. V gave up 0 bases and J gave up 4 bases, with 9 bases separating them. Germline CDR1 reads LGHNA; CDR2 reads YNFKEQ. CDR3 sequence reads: CASSQDRGAETQYF. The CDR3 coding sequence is TGTGCCAGCAGCCAAGATCGTGGGGCAGAGACCCAGTACTTC.